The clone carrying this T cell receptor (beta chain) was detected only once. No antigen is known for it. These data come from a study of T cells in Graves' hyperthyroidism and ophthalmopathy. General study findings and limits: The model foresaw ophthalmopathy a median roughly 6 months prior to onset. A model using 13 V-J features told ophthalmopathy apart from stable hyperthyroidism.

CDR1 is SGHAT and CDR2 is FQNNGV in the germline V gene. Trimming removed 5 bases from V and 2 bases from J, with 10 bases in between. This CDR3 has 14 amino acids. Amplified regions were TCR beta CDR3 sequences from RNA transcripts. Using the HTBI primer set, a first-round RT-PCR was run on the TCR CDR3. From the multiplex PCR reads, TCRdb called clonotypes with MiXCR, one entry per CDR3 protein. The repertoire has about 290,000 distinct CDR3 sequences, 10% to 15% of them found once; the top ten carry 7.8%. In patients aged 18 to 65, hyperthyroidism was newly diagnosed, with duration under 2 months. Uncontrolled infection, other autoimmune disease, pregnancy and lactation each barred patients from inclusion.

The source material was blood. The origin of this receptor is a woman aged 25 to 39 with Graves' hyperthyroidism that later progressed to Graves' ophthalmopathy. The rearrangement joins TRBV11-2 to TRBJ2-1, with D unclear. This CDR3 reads CASSASAAYNEQFF. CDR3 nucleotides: TGTGCCAGCAGCGCCTCGGCGGCCTACAATGAGCAGTTCTTC.